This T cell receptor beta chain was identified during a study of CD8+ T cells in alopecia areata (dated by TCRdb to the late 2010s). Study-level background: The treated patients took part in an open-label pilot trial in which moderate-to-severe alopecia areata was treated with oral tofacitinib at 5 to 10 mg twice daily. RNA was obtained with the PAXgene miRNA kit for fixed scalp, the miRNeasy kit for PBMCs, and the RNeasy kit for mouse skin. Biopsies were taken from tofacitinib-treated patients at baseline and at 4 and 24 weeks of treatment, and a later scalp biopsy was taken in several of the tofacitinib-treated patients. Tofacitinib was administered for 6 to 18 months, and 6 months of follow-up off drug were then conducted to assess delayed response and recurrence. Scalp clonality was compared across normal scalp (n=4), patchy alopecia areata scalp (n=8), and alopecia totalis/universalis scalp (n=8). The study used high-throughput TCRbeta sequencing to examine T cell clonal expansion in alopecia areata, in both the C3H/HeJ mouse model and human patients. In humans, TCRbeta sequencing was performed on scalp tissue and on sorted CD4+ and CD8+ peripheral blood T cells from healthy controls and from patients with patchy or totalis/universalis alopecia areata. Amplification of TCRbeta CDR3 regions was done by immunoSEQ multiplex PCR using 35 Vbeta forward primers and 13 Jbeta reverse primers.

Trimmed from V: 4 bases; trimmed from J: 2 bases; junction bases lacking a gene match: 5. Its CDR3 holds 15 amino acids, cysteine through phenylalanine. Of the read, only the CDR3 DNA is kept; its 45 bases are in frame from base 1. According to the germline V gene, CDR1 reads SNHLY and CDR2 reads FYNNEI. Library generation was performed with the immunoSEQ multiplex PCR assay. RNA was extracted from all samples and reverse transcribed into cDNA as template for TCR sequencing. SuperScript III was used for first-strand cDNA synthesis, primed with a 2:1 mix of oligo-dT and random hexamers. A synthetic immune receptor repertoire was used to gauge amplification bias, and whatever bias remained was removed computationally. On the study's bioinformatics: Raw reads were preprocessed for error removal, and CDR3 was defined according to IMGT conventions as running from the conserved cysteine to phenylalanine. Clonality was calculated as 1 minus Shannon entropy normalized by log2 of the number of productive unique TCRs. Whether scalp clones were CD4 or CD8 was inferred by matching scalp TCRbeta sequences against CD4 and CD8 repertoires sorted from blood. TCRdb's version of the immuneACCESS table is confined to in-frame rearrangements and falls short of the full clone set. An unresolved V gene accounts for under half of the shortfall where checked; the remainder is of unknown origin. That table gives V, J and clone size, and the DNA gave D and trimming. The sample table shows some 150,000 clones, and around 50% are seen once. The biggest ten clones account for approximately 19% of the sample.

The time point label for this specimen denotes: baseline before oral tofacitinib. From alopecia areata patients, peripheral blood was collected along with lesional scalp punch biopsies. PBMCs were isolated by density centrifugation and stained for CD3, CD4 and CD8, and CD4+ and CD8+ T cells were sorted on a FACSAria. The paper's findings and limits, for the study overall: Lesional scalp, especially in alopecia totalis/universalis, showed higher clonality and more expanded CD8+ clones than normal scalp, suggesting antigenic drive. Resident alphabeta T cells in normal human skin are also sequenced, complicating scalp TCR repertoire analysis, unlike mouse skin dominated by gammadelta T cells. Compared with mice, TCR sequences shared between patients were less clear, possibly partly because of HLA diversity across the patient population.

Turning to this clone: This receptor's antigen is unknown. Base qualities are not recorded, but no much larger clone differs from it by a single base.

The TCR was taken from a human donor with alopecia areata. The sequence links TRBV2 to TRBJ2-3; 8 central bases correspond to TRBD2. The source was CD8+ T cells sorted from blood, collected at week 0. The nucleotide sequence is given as TGTGCCAGCAGTGGGTCACTAGCGGTCACAGATACGCAGTATTTT. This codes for CASSGSLAVTDTQYF.